This section outlines one T cell receptor beta chain sequence together with its context. These data come from a study of blood T cell repertoires in COVID-19. Across the study: Italy, Spain and the United States were the sources of the convalescent and acute COVID-19 samples. PBMCs, B-cell-depleted T cells, or T cells provided the cDNA or gDNA that made up the material.

Seattle participants joined during active infection and were tracked over time. The V gene's germline CDR1 is KGHSH and CDR2 LQKENI. CDR3 size: 16 residues. V shed 2 bases, J shed 0 bases, and the junction held 2 bases outside the gene matches. In the study's own analysis: Amplification of reference gene primers was used by the study to estimate nucleated cell counts. This table comes from immunoSEQ multiplex PCR, and its TCRdb copy is limited to in-frame clones, with some not included. That table gives V, J and clone size, and the DNA gave D and trimming. Seen here are more than 200,000 clones, more than 80% observed once, and the top ten hold approximately 2.6%.

The sample consisted of peripheral blood. The chain carries TRBV18 and TRBJ1-3, with 9 bases lining up with TRBD1. The sequence was obtained from a man aged 25 to 40 with COVID-19, enrolled during active disease. The CDR3 DNA reads TGTGCCAGCTCACCAGGGACAGGGTTCTCTGGAAACACCATATATTTT. It specifies CASSPGTGFSGNTIYF.